The 17 T cell receptor beta chains below all came from one sample that was sequenced in a study of blood T cell repertoires in COVID-19. The assay was immunoSEQ multiplex PCR, and TCRdb's table has in-frame clones only and misses some. The data hold 250,000 to 400,000 clones, with roughly nine tenths observed a single time. Input material: peripheral blood. The receptor set was obtained from a woman under 40 with COVID-19, enrolled during active disease.

The chain links TRBV27 to TRBJ1-1; D is unresolved. The V gene's germline CDR1 is MNHEY and CDR2 SMNVEV (reference sequence). V was trimmed by 2 bases and J by 6 bases, leaving 10 bases between them. This CDR3 region has 13 residues. CDR3 residues: CASSLVLGAEAFF. In DNA form, the CDR3 reads TGTGCCAGCAGTTTAGTTTTGGGCGCTGAAGCTTTCTTT.

The chain couples TRBV5-1 to TRBJ2-7, with D perhaps matching TRBD2 (6 bases). This CDR3 contains 13 residues. In germline, CDR1 is SGHRS, CDR2 YFSETQ. The V end lost 4 bases, the J end lost 3 bases, and 11 bases lay between the germline ends. CDR3 nucleotide sequence: TGCGCCAGCAGCCGGGACTTGAGCTACGAGCAGTACTTC. This gives the protein CASSRDLSYEQYF.

The chain uses TRBV7-2 and TRBJ2-7; 9 bases fit TRBD1. This CDR3 comprises 15 residues. Germline-derived CDR1 and CDR2 are SGHTA and FQGNSA. The V gene end was trimmed by 4 bases and the J gene end by 3 bases; junction bases not matched to a gene: 7. The CDR3 is CASSSSGTGIYEQYF. CDR3 DNA sequence: TGTGCCAGCAGCTCCTCCGGGACAGGGATCTACGAGCAGTACTTC.

CDR3 sequence (DNA): TGCGCCAGCAGCTTTGGCGGGGAAAACTCAAAGTTCTTC. It is translated as CASSFGGENSKFF. The chain links TRBV5-1 to TRBJ2-1; a weak D match, TRBD2 (6 bases). The CDR3 consists of 13 residues. The germline V gene has CDR1 SGHRS and CDR2 YFSETQ. Trimming took off 2 bases at V and 14 bases at J, with 17 bases between the two ends.

CDR3 sequence: CASSPRLDSNQPQHF. For the CDR3, the DNA is TGTGCCAGCAGCCCCCGGCTAGATAGCAATCAGCCCCAGCATTTT. V gene TRBV3-1 (or the pseudogene TRBV3-2) combines with J gene TRBJ1-5; D is ambiguous. From germline, CDR1 is LGHDT and CDR2 YNNKEL (reference sequence). There are 15 residues in the CDR3. With 4 bases removed from V and 0 bases from J, the gap between germline ends came to 10 bases.

This sequence joins TRBV10-3 and TRBJ1-3; no clear D gene. Germline CDR1 and CDR2: ENHRY and SYGVKD. V lost 7 bases and J lost 0, with 13 bases in between. The CDR3 consists of 15 residues. CDR3 residues: CAINNVSSSGNTIYF. Here the CDR3 DNA reads TGTGCCATCAATAATGTCTCTAGCTCTGGAAACACCATATATTTT.

This clone was picked up one time. The chain carries TRBV5-1 and TRBJ1-1; D call uncertain. V dropped 0 bases and J dropped 7 bases, with 16 bases sitting between them. The CDR3 contains 15 residues. CDR1 and CDR2 from the germline V gene are SGHRS and YFSETQ. The CDR3 nucleotides read TGCGCCAGCAGCTTGGTAAACTTTGGCGGGAGTGAAGCTTTCTTT. As protein: CASSLVNFGGSEAFF.

Remarks on this clone: Other DNA sequences in the sample encode the same CDR3. The J gene is TRBJ1-1, the V gene TRBV5-1, with 7 bases fitting TRBD1. V was pared by 0 bases and J by 2 bases, with 1 base of the junction left unmatched. Germline CDR1 and CDR2: SGHRS and YFSETQ. This CDR3 has 14 amino acids. The CDR3 DNA follows: TGCGCCAGCAGCTTGGAAGGGGGCAACACTGAAGCTTTCTTT. Protein product: CASSLEGGNTEAFF. Using reference TRBV5-1 and TRBJ1-1 for the parts outside the CDR3, the full variable domain is KAGVTQTPRYLIKTRGQQVTLSCSPISGHRSVSWYQQTPGQGLQFLFEYFSETQRNKGNFPGRFSGRQFSNSRSEMNVSTLELGDSALYLCASSLEGGNTEAFFGQGTRLTVV.

The chain carries TRBV19 and TRBJ2-7; D is perhaps TRBD2 (6 bases). With 5 bases removed from V and 3 bases from J, the gap between germline ends came to 14 bases. The CDR3 has 14 residues. Germline CDR1 LNHDA, CDR2 SQIVND (reference sequence). DNA for the CDR3: TGTGCCAGTAGTTATGGCTCAGCGGGCTACGAGCAGTACTTC. Translating it yields CASSYGSAGYEQYF.

The chain combines TRBV30 with TRBJ1-2, with D perhaps matching TRBD1 (5 bases). The CDR3 contains 14 residues. V was clipped by 4 bases and J by 4 bases, with 16 bases between them. Germline V gene lookup returns CDR1 GTSNPN and CDR2 SVGIG (reference sequence). The CDR3 sequence is CAWTHTGTLYGYTF. Written as DNA, the CDR3 is TGTGCCTGGACCCACACGGGGACTCTCTATGGCTACACCTTC.

Here the CDR3 reads CAIRSGNPNTGELFF. Here the CDR3 DNA reads TGTGCCATCAGGAGCGGTAACCCGAACACCGGGGAGCTGTTTTTT. The chain has TRBV10-3 and TRBJ2-2; perhaps TRBD2 as D (5 bases). The CDR3 has 15 amino acids. CDR1 and CDR2 from the germline V gene are ENHRY and SYGVKD. The ends were cut back, 6 bases at V and 0 bases at J, with 11 bases in the middle.

This chain links TRBV10-1 with TRBJ2-3; TRBD1 agrees at 8 bases. The germline CDR1 and CDR2 sequences are WNHNN and SYGVQD (reference sequence). CDR3 size: 16 residues. Trimming removed 2 bases from V and 0 bases from J; junction bases left unmatched: 4. The CDR3 spells CASSEPGTGSTDTQYF. Written as DNA, the CDR3 is TGCGCCAGCAGTGAGCCCGGGACAGGTAGCACAGATACGCAGTATTTT.

The J gene is TRBJ2-2, the V gene TRBV5-1, with 7 bases that match TRBD2. The germline gives CDR1 SGHRS, CDR2 YFSETQ. This CDR3 comprises 16 residues. V lost 0 bases and J lost 1; bases outside the gene matches: 3. The CDR3 DNA is TGCGCCAGCAGCTTGGTCCCTAGCGGGAACACCGGGGAGCTGTTTTTT. Its translation is CASSLVPSGNTGELFF. Together with reference TRBV5-1 and TRBJ2-2, the CDR3 gives the full variable domain: KAGVTQTPRYLIKTRGQQVTLSCSPISGHRSVSWYQQTPGQGLQFLFEYFSETQRNKGNFPGRFSGRQFSNSRSEMNVSTLELGDSALYLCASSLVPSGNTGELFFGEGSRLTVL.

V is TRBV19 and J is TRBJ1-5; possible D gene TRBD1, 6 bases. The V and J ends lost 6 bases and 4 bases respectively, with 13 bases between them. The CDR3 totals 14 residues. CDR1 is LNHDA and CDR2 is SQIVND in the germline V gene (reference sequence). The CDR3 sequence is CASRTGNANQPQHF. In nucleotides, the CDR3 is TGTGCCAGTAGGACAGGAAATGCTAATCAGCCCCAGCATTTT.

The chain has TRBV27 and TRBJ2-3, with 9 bases lining up with TRBD1. The CDR3 has 18 residues. Germline V gene lookup returns CDR1 MNHEY and CDR2 SMNVEV (reference sequence). With V trimmed by 0 bases and J by 3 bases, 10 bases remained unmatched. CDR3 region: CASSLSPITGGNTDTQYF. The DNA of the CDR3 is TGTGCCAGCAGTTTATCCCCTATAACAGGGGGCAATACAGATACGCAGTATTTT.

The CDR3 DNA reads TGTGCCAGCAGTTTACGGGACAGACCGCTCCACTTT. Its translation: CASSLRDRPLHF. The chain combines TRBV27 with TRBJ1-6; 7 bases match TRBD1. The CDR3 totals 12 residues. V lost 2 bases and J lost 16; bases outside the gene matches: 5. The germline V gene has CDR1 MNHEY and CDR2 SMNVEV (reference sequence).

The V gene is TRBV9, the J gene TRBJ2-1; 11 bases are a match to TRBD2. The V gene end was trimmed by 3 bases and the J gene end by 6 bases; junction bases not matched to a gene: 8. Germline V lookup: CDR1 SGDLS, CDR2 YYNGEE. The CDR3 length is 16 residues. In DNA form, the CDR3 reads TGTGCCAGCAGCGAGTCAACTAGCGGGAGTCGCAATGAGCAGTTCTTC. It translates to CASSESTSGSRNEQFF.